A single sample gave rise to the 16 T cell receptor beta chains below, sequenced in a study of cytomegalovirus exposure and HLA in healthy donors. Clones were read by immunoSEQ multiplex PCR, and TCRdb kept only the in-frame ones, dropping some. The repertoire consists of more than 75,000 clones, with roughly 93% occurring once and the leading ten covering over 0.65%. Material for sequencing was PBMCs. The receptors shown here come from a man aged 18 to 29 in good health and CMV-seronegative.

CDR3 in DNA: TGTGCCAGCAGAACTGGGACAGTAGGGAATCAGCCCCAGCATTTT. This codes for CASRTGTVGNQPQHF. The chain employs TRBV2 and TRBJ1-5, with 7 nucleotides matching TRBD1. Germline V gene lookup returns CDR1 SNHLY and CDR2 FYNNEI. The CDR3 spans 15 residues. After removal of 6 bases from V and 4 bases from J, the junction contained 9 bases not matched to a gene.

The chain employs TRBV4-2 and TRBJ1-2; D possibly corresponds to TRBD1 (5 bases). V shed 0 bases and J shed 4 bases, with 9 bases lying between them. This CDR3 is 14 amino acids long. CDR1 and CDR2 from the germline V gene are LGHNA and YNFKEQ. Written as DNA, the CDR3 is TGTGCCAGCAGCCAAGAAGGGGCAGCCTATGGCTACACCTTC. It translates to CASSQEGAAYGYTF.

This chain joins TRBV5-4 and TRBJ2-2, with D maybe TRBD2 (6 bases). CDR3 size: 15 residues. Germline V gives CDR1 SGHNT, CDR2 YYREEE (reference sequence). V gave up 0 bases and J gave up 7 bases, with 13 bases separating them. As DNA, the CDR3 is TGTGCCAGCAGCTTGGTATTAGCGGAGGGCGGGGAGCTGTTTTTT. Translation: CASSLVLAEGGELFF.

The V gene is TRBV19, the J gene TRBJ1-1; 8 bases agree with TRBD1. Trimming removed 6 bases from V and 1 base from J; junction bases left unmatched: 1. The CDR3 runs to 13 residues. CDR1 is LNHDA and CDR2 is SQIVND in the germline V gene (reference sequence). The CDR3 loop is CASRDRGNTEAFF. The CDR3 nucleotides read TGTGCCAGTAGAGACAGGGGGAACACTGAAGCTTTCTTT.

Only one count was recorded for this clone. The gene calls are TRBV10-1 and TRBJ1-5, with D possibly being TRBD1 (6 bases). The CDR3 is 15 amino acids. V was pared by 6 bases and J by 0 bases, with 12 bases between. Looked up from germline, CDR1 is WNHNN and CDR2 is SYGVQD (reference sequence). CDR3 DNA: TGCGCCAGCAGCGGCGGACAGATTAGCAATCAGCCCCAGCATTTT. This codes for CASSGGQISNQPQHF.

The genes are TRBV5-5 and TRBJ1-1; unclear D gene. Germline CDR1 SGHKS, CDR2 YYEKEE (reference sequence). V lost 1 base and J lost 6, with 4 bases in between. The CDR3 length is 11 residues. The CDR3 coding sequence is TGTGCCAGCAGCTTGCTATCTGAAGCTTTCTTT. Amino acid sequence: CASSLLSEAFF.

This clone has only one observation. V gene TRBV29-1 combines with J gene TRBJ2-7; 7 bases line up with TRBD1. Per germline, CDR1 SQVTM and CDR2 ANQGSEA. With V trimmed by 4 bases and J by 2 bases, 2 bases remained unmatched. There are 12 residues in the CDR3. Here the CDR3 DNA reads TGCAGCGTTGCTGGACAGGCCTACGAGCAGTACTTC. The encoded protein is CSVAGQAYEQYF.

V is TRBV7-9 and J is TRBJ2-7; 12 bases agree with TRBD1. V was pared by 5 bases and J by 5 bases, with 7 bases of the junction left unmatched. This CDR3 region has 15 residues. In germline, CDR1 is SEHNR, CDR2 FQNEAQ (reference sequence). CDR3 loop: CASSKRDRGHDEQYF. DNA of the CDR3: TGTGCCAGCAGCAAAAGGGACAGGGGGCACGACGAGCAGTACTTC.

The chain carries TRBV27 and TRBJ2-7; D possibly corresponds to TRBD1 (5 bases). The V and J ends lost 2 bases and 3 bases respectively, with 5 bases between them. The CDR3 sequence is 12 residues long. Germline assignment: CDR1 MNHEY and CDR2 SMNVEV (reference sequence). CDR3 sequence (DNA): TGTGCCAGCAGTTTACAGGGCTACGAGCAGTACTTC. It codes for CASSLQGYEQYF.

This clone has a single count. CDR3 amino acids: CASSQTGGRNTEAFF. The CDR3 coding sequence is TGTGCCAGCAGCCAGACAGGGGGACGAAACACTGAAGCTTTCTTT. This sequence joins TRBV7-3 and TRBJ1-1, with 9 bases identical to TRBD1. Germline values: CDR1 SGHTA, CDR2 FQGTGA. V was clipped by 5 bases and J by 2 bases; unmatched bases: 6. This CDR3 has 15 amino acids.

The chain employs TRBV6-5 and TRBJ1-5; TRBD1 agrees at 7 bases. CDR1 is MNHEY, CDR2 SVGAGI, per germline. V lost 1 base, J lost 7 bases, and 7 bases stayed unmatched. The CDR3 spans 15 residues. The CDR3 DNA is TGTGCCAGCAGTTACTTAGGGGGCGCGGGGCAGCCCCAGCATTTT. Translation gives CASSYLGGAGQPQHF.

The rearrangement uses TRBV18 and TRBJ2-1, with 10 bases aligning to TRBD2. Germline values: CDR1 KGHSH, CDR2 LQKENI. This CDR3 has 15 residues. V gave up 6 bases and J gave up 7 bases; unmatched junction bases: 9. The CDR3 reads CASSPASGRVNEQFF. Written as DNA, the CDR3 is TGTGCCAGCTCCCCCGCTAGCGGGAGAGTTAATGAGCAGTTCTTC.

This rearrangement joins TRBV6-6 to TRBJ1-2; 9 positions agree with TRBD1. Unmatched junction bases numbered 11, after V lost 9 bases and J lost 0 bases. Germline lookup yields CDR1 MNHNY and CDR2 SVGAGI (reference sequence). The CDR3 has 16 residues. CDR3 protein: CASDRRDRVTNYGYTF. The CDR3 coding sequence is TGTGCCAGTGACCGCCGGGACAGGGTGACTAACTATGGCTACACCTTC.

This clone has only a few counts. J is TRBJ1-1 and V is TRBV18; 7 bases are shared with TRBD1. Germline V gene data show CDR1 as KGHSH and CDR2 as LQKENI. The CDR3 spans 13 residues. The V and J ends lost 5 bases and 4 bases, in that order; junction bases with no gene match: 4. The DNA for the CDR3 is TGTGCCAGCTCAGACGACAGGGCCACTGAAGCTTTCTTT. This encodes CASSDDRATEAFF.

V usage is TRBV7-8 and J usage is TRBJ1-1; 7 bases match TRBD1. J was trimmed by 0 bases and V by 2 bases; bases with no gene match: 6. The germline CDR1 and CDR2 sequences are SGHVS and FQNEAQ. The CDR3 totals 16 residues. CDR3 region: CASSLLARGLNTEAFF. As DNA, the CDR3 is TGTGCCAGCAGCTTATTAGCCAGGGGGTTGAACACTGAAGCTTTCTTT.

The V call is TRBV27, the J call TRBJ1-2; TRBD1 matches at 10 bases. Germline values: CDR1 MNHEY, CDR2 SMNVEV (reference sequence). V was pared by 10 bases and J by 4 bases, with 15 bases of the junction left unmatched. This CDR3 contains 16 residues. This chain's CDR3 is CATAGTGVFDSYGYTF. The CDR3 DNA reads as TGTGCCACGGCCGGGACAGGGGTTTTTGACTCCTATGGCTACACCTTC.